Below are 32 T cell receptor beta chains sequenced from a single sample in a study of spatial heterogeneity in lung cancer. TCRdb re-called the 5' RACE reads with MiXCR, one entry per CDR3 protein. The repertoire consists of roughly 23,000 distinct CDR3 sequences, with roughly 4.7% occurring once and the leading ten covering approximately 4.7%. Time point indicated: sample taken at primary tumor resection. The starting material was PBMCs, obtained at surgery. These receptors all come from a male donor with early-stage non-small cell lung cancer.

This clonotype was observed at least ten times. This chain joins TRBV12-5 and TRBJ2-3; 12 positions agree with TRBD2. The germline gives CDR1 LGHNT, CDR2 FRNRAP. V shed 5 bases, J shed 5 bases, and the junction held 2 bases outside the gene matches. This CDR3 has 14 amino acids. The CDR3 region is CASGPGLAGDTQYF. The CDR3 nucleotides are TGTGCTAGTGGTCCGGGACTAGCGGGAGATACGCAGTATTTT.

This clonotype was seen ten or more times. This sequence joins TRBV5-8 and TRBJ2-5; either TRBD1 or TRBD2 may supply D (5 bases each). Germline V lookup: CDR1 SGHTS, CDR2 YDEGEE. This CDR3 has 14 amino acids. Trimming removed 5 bases from V and 1 base from J, with 12 bases in between. CDR3 protein: CASRRGPAQETQYF. The CDR3 DNA reads as TGTGCCAGCAGACGGGGACCGGCCCAAGAGACCCAGTACTTC.

This clonotype occurred many times. This chain uses TRBV28 with TRBJ2-1; D might be TRBD1 or TRBD2, each matching 5 bases. V dropped 6 bases and J dropped 4 bases, with 16 bases sitting between them. This CDR3 contains 15 residues. Germline lookup yields CDR1 MDHEN and CDR2 SYDVKM. CDR3 in DNA: TGTGCCAGCAGACCCCGGGACCTTCGTTACAATGAGCAGTTCTTC. Protein product: CASRPRDLRYNEQFF.

This clonotype was counted many times. V and J are TRBV11-2 and TRBJ1-1, with D perhaps matching TRBD1 (5 bases). Germline-derived CDR1 and CDR2 are SGHAT and FQNNGV. Trimming left V 1 base short and J 2 bases short, with 8 bases between. The CDR3 runs to 14 residues. The CDR3 sequence: CASSLVGGNTEAFF. The CDR3 nucleotides read TGTGCCAGCAGCTTAGTGGGGGGTAACACTGAAGCTTTCTTT.

This clonotype was recorded at least ten times. The chain uses TRBV6-2 or TRBV6-3 and TRBJ1-5, with 7 bases aligning to TRBD1. The germline CDR1 and CDR2 sequences are MNHEY and SVGEGT. Trimming at V came to 6 bases and at J to 3 bases, leaving 5 bases not matched to a gene. The CDR3 is 14 residues long. The CDR3 DNA sequence: TGTGCCAGCAGGACCGGGACAGTCAATCAGCCCCAGCATTTT. It encodes CASRTGTVNQPQHF.

This clonotype is medium-sized in the sample. The chain has TRBV28 and TRBJ2-7, with no clear D. Trimming took 2 bases from V and 6 from J, leaving 8 bases between them. Germline V CDR1 and CDR2: MDHEN, SYDVKM. The CDR3 has 12 residues. The CDR3 sequence: CASSLIGREQYF. The CDR3 DNA follows: TGTGCCAGCAGTTTAATCGGGCGCGAGCAGTACTTC.

This clonotype came up many times. The rearrangement uses TRBV10-1 and TRBJ2-5; D uncertain. Trimming pared 6 bases from V and 2 bases from J, leaving 7 bases between. Germline lookup yields CDR1 WNHNN and CDR2 SYGVQD (reference sequence). The CDR3 spans 12 residues. As DNA, the CDR3 is TGCGCCAGCAGCCCAGGACAAGAGACCCAGTACTTC. Residues: CASSPGQETQYF.

This clonotype has a count of ten or more. The chain combines TRBV30 with TRBJ2-1; D remains ambiguous. The germline gives CDR1 GTSNPN, CDR2 SVGIG (reference sequence). V was shortened by 0 bases and J by 8 bases, with 11 bases between the two germline ends. This CDR3 comprises 13 residues. The CDR3 region is CAWSVTSWDEQFF. The CDR3 bases are TGTGCCTGGAGTGTAACCAGCTGGGATGAGCAGTTCTTC.

Ten or more counts support this clonotype. This sequence joins TRBV12-3 or TRBV12-4 and TRBJ1-1; D is ambiguous. The CDR3 length is 14 residues. Trimming took off 8 bases at V and 0 bases at J, with 13 bases between the two ends. CDR3 DNA: TGTGCCAGCGTCCTCCACGGAGTGAACACTGAAGCTTTCTTT. Translation gives CASVLHGVNTEAFF.

This clonotype was recorded many times. V usage is TRBV4-1 and J usage is TRBJ2-6, with unresolved D. CDR3 length: 13 amino acids. Trimming took off 7 bases at V and 4 bases at J, with 8 bases between the two ends. Germline CDR1 is MGHRA and CDR2 is YSYEKL. The CDR3, as DNA: TGCGCCAGCAAGCCACCGGGGGCCAACGTCCTGACTTTC. This sequence encodes CASKPPGANVLTF.

This clonotype was recorded many times. The gene calls are TRBV20-1 and TRBJ2-1; D call uncertain. The ends were cut back, 2 bases at V and 0 bases at J, with 8 bases in the middle. Germline V lookup: CDR1 DFQATT, CDR2 SNEGSKA (reference sequence). The CDR3 covers 14 residues. This chain's CDR3 is CSARSDSSYNEQFF. The DNA of the CDR3 is TGCAGTGCTAGATCCGATAGCTCCTACAATGAGCAGTTCTTC.

The V call is TRBV12-3 or TRBV12-4, the J call TRBJ2-1; 8 positions agree with TRBD2. With V trimmed by 3 bases and J by 5 bases, 6 bases remained unmatched. The CDR3 is 15 residues long. The chain's CDR3 is CASSFTSGRNNEQFF. Here the CDR3 DNA reads TGTGCCAGCAGTTTCACTAGCGGCAGGAACAATGAGCAGTTCTTC.

This clonotype appeared many times. This chain uses TRBV29-1 with TRBJ1-2; TRBD1 agrees at 7 bases. The CDR3 has 12 amino acids. CDR1 is SQVTM, CDR2 ANQGSEA, per germline. V shed 7 bases and J 8 bases; nucleotides not matched to a gene: 10. This chain's CDR3 is CSGRQGDRGYTF. The CDR3 DNA reads TGCAGCGGAAGACAGGGCGATCGGGGCTACACCTTC.

This clonotype was seen at least ten times. The V gene is TRBV7-2, the J gene TRBJ2-2; D assignment may be TRBD1 or TRBD2 (5 bases each). Trimming pared 5 bases from V and 5 bases from J, leaving 12 bases between. From germline, CDR1 is SGHTA and CDR2 FQGNSA. CDR3 length: 14 amino acids. The CDR3 here is CASSPGTKTGELFF. The CDR3 coding sequence is TGTGCCAGCAGCCCCGGGACCAAAACCGGGGAGCTGTTTTTT.

This clonotype has more than one count but fewer than ten. This could be a read error, since a much larger clone is one nucleotide away. The chain employs TRBV10-3 and TRBJ1-1; TRBD1 might be the D (5 bases). The CDR3 totals 12 residues. CDR1 is ENHRY and CDR2 is SYGVKD in the germline V gene. Trimming took off 11 bases at V and 3 bases at J, with 13 bases between the two ends. As DNA, the CDR3 is TGTGCCGGGGGTGCAACGGACACTGAAGCTTTCTTT. It translates to CAGGATDTEAFF.

This clonotype was detected ten times or more. For the CDR3, the DNA is TGTGCCAGCAGACAGGGTGTGATTGCTTTCTTT. Its translation: CASRQGVIAFF. The chain couples TRBV12-3 or TRBV12-4 to TRBJ1-1, with a possible D match to TRBD1 (6 bases). V was cut by 6 bases and J by 11 bases, with 13 bases left in between. The CDR3 spans 11 residues.

This rearrangement joins TRBV6-2 or TRBV6-3 to TRBJ1-1, with D maybe TRBD1 (5 bases). V lost 5 bases to trimming and J lost 4 bases, with 17 bases between them. There are 15 residues in the CDR3. Germline values: CDR1 MNHEY, CDR2 SVGEGT. This chain's CDR3 is CASSTQGRWGTEAFF. The CDR3 DNA sequence: TGTGCCAGCAGTACTCAGGGACGTTGGGGCACTGAAGCTTTCTTT.

This clonotype was seen repeatedly, ten times or more. The rearrangement uses TRBV6-6 and TRBJ1-5; 9 nucleotides align to TRBD1. Germline V gene lookup returns CDR1 MNHNY and CDR2 SVGAGI (reference sequence). The V and J ends lost 6 bases and 7 bases, in that order; junction bases with no gene match: 7. The CDR3 extends over 14 amino acids. CDR3 loop: CASSPTGGRQPQHF. The CDR3 coding sequence is TGTGCCAGCAGCCCTACAGGGGGCAGGCAGCCCCAGCATTTT.

This clonotype was recorded many times. The chain employs TRBV28 and TRBJ2-5, with D possibly TRBD2 on 6 matching bases. V was clipped by 11 bases and J by 6 bases, with 22 bases between them. The CDR3 runs 14 residues. The germline gives CDR1 MDHEN, CDR2 SYDVKM. CDR3 residues: CALRGAGIGKTQYF. CDR3 DNA sequence: TGTGCCCTCCGCGGGGCCGGGATCGGGAAGACCCAGTACTTC.

This clonotype turned up a few times. The chain joins TRBV7-2 to TRBJ2-1; 9 nucleotides match TRBD2. Trimming at V came to 2 bases and at J to 3 bases, leaving 2 bases not matched to a gene. The CDR3 runs to 15 residues. CDR1 SGHTA and CDR2 FQGNSA come from the germline V gene. The CDR3 DNA follows: TGTGCCAGCAGCTTAATTAGCGGGAGCTACAATGAGCAGTTCTTC. This gives the protein CASSLISGSYNEQFF.

This clonotype was seen repeatedly, ten times or more. This chain connects TRBV5-1 to TRBJ2-1, with TRBD1 matching over 9 bases. The CDR3 loop spans 16 amino acids. The germline gives CDR1 SGHRS, CDR2 YFSETQ. The V gene end was trimmed by 3 bases and the J gene end by 5 bases; junction bases not matched to a gene: 9. The CDR3 spells CASSSGTGPTHNEQFF. CDR3 nucleotides: TGCGCCAGCAGCTCGGGGACAGGGCCAACGCACAATGAGCAGTTCTTC.

This clonotype was observed at least ten times. This chain uses TRBV5-1 with TRBJ2-1, with a tentative D call TRBD2 (6 bases). V was pared by 0 bases and J by 5 bases, with 9 bases between. The CDR3 loop spans 14 amino acids. Germline-derived CDR1 and CDR2 are SGHRS and YFSETQ. CDR3 sequence: CASSLVTSHNEQFF. The CDR3 DNA reads as TGCGCCAGCAGCTTGGTAACTAGCCACAATGAGCAGTTCTTC.

This clonotype was recorded many times. The V gene is TRBV28, the J gene TRBJ1-1, with D maybe TRBD1 (6 bases). The germline V gene encodes CDR1 MDHEN and CDR2 SYDVKM. This CDR3 contains 16 residues. The germline V and J ends were trimmed by 3 bases and 1 base, with 15 bases remaining between them. The DNA of the CDR3 is TGTGCCAGCAGTTTGCACTTAGGGGGTGCGAACACTGAAGCTTTCTTT. Amino acids: CASSLHLGGANTEAFF.

This clonotype was recorded at least ten times. The CDR3 DNA reads TGTGCCAGCTCGCCCTCAGGGGGCGCCCGCGCAGATACGCAGTATTTT. Translation gives CASSPSGGARADTQYF. This chain connects TRBV18 to TRBJ2-3; 8 bases are shared with TRBD1. Losses at the gene ends were 6 bases for V and 4 bases for J; bases not matched to a gene: 12. This CDR3 is 16 amino acids long. Germline lookup yields CDR1 KGHSH and CDR2 LQKENI.

This clonotype ranks as medium-sized. The chain recombines TRBV27 with TRBJ2-7; D is perhaps TRBD2 (5 bases). CDR1 MNHEY and CDR2 SMNVEV come from the germline V gene (reference sequence). This CDR3 is 12 amino acids long. The V end lost 4 bases, the J end lost 3 bases, and 7 bases lay between the germline ends. Here the CDR3 reads CASSSGGYEQYF. CDR3 DNA: TGTGCCAGCAGTTCCGGAGGCTACGAGCAGTACTTC.

This clonotype was detected many times. This chain uses TRBV5-1 with TRBJ1-4; D is ambiguous. This CDR3 has 13 residues. With 7 bases removed from V and 7 bases from J, the gap between germline ends came to 14 bases. Per the germline V gene, CDR1 is SGHRS and CDR2 is YFSETQ. The CDR3 is CASCREVGEKLFF. The CDR3 nucleotides are TGCGCCAGCTGTAGGGAGGTTGGTGAAAAACTGTTTTTT.

As for this clonotype: This may come from a read error, since a much larger clone is one base off. The chain is built from TRBV6-5 and TRBJ2-7, with D maybe TRBD2 (6 bases). Trimming removed 0 bases from V and 4 bases from J, with 13 bases in between. Germline V gene sequence: CDR1 MNHEY, CDR2 SVGAGI. The CDR3 spans 15 residues. CDR3 sequence: CASSYSQWEAYEQYF. The CDR3 coding sequence is TGTGCCAGCAGTTACTCACAGTGGGAGGCTTACGAGCAGTACTTC.

Written as DNA, the CDR3 is TGTGCCAGCAGCTTGGGGACAACGACAGATACGCAGTATTTT. This gives the protein CASSLGTTTDTQYF. The chain is built from TRBV7-3 and TRBJ2-3; TRBD1 is a possible D gene (6 bases). Trimming removed 3 bases at V and 3 bases at J, with 10 bases between. Germline-derived CDR1 and CDR2 are SGHTA and FQGTGA. The CDR3 has 14 amino acids. The variable domain in full, with the rest retrieved from reference TRBV7-3 and TRBJ2-3, is GAGVSQTPSNKVTEKGKYVELRCDPISGHTALYWYRQSLGQGPEFLIYFQGTGAADDSGLPNDRFFAVRPEGSVSTLKIQRTERGDSAVYLCASSLGTTTDTQYFGPGTRLTVL.

About this clonotype itself: Given a much more abundant clone one base away, this may be a read error. The chain combines TRBV3-1 with TRBJ2-1, with D uncertain. V lost 5 bases to trimming and J lost 6 bases, with 11 bases between them. The CDR3 has 13 amino acids. In germline, CDR1 is LGHDT, CDR2 YNNKEL (reference sequence). The CDR3 coding sequence is TGTGCCAGCAGCAAAACAGAGTTCAATGAGCAGTTCTTC. It translates to CASSKTEFNEQFF.

This clonotype was observed many times. This chain connects TRBV24-1 to TRBJ2-1; no firm D call. The CDR3 sequence is 14 residues long. Per germline, CDR1 KGHDR and CDR2 SFDVKD. V was cut by 3 bases and J by 5 bases, with 10 bases left in between. CDR3 DNA sequence: TGTGCCACCAGTGATCCCAACATCGACAATGAGCAGTTCTTC. This encodes CATSDPNIDNEQFF.

This clonotype was seen at least ten times. The chain couples TRBV6-4 to TRBJ2-1, with TRBD2 matching over 9 bases. The CDR3 is made up of 13 amino acids. Germline lookup yields CDR1 MRHNA and CDR2 SNTAGT. After removal of 4 bases from V and 10 bases from J, the junction contained 5 bases not matched to a gene. The CDR3 nucleotides read TGTGCCAGCAGTGGGCTAGCGGGAAAGGAGCAGTTCTTC. As protein: CASSGLAGKEQFF.

This clonotype was picked up many times. The rearrangement uses TRBV3-1 and TRBJ2-6, with D uncertain. CDR3 length: 17 amino acids. The germline CDR1 and CDR2 sequences are LGHDT and YNNKEL (reference sequence). Trimming removed 0 bases from V and 1 base from J, with 10 bases in between. The CDR3 coding sequence is TGTGCCAGCAGCCAAGATCTTACGACGTCTGGGGCCAACGTCCTGACTTTC. It codes for CASSQDLTTSGANVLTF.